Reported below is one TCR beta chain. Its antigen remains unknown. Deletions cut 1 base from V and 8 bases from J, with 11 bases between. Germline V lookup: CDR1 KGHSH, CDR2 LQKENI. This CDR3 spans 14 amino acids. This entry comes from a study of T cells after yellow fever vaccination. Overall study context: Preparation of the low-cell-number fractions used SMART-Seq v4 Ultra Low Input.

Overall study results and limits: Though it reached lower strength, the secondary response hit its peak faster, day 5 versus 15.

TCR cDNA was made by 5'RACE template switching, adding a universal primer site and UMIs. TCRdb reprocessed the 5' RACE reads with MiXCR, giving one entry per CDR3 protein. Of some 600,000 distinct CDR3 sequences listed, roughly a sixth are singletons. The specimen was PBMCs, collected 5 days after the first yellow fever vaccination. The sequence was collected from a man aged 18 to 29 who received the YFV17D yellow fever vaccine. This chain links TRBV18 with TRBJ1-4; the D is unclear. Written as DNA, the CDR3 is TGTGCCAGCTCACCACGTGGCGTTGGGGAAAAACTGTTTTTT. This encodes CASSPRGVGEKLFF.